Below, one T cell receptor (beta chain) is given with its context. Its specificity is not known. Treatment specified: roughly 11-day PBMC culture with coronavirus spike peptide pools or control peptides (ViraFEST assay). These data come from a study of vaccination and CD4 T cells after COVID-19. General study points: Median SARS-CoV-2-reactive clonotype numbers went from 21 to 38; this increase was not significant.

Oncomine TCR Beta short-read sequencing was applied to DNA from cultured CD4+ T cells. The source of extracted genomic DNA was cultured CD4+ T cells. TCRdb processed the PCR reads anew with MiXCR; each CDR3 protein has one entry. Of under 20,000 distinct CDR3 sequences listed, around 30% are singletons. The V and J ends lost 0 bases and 4 bases respectively, with 13 bases between them. The CDR3 is 15 residues long. Germline CDR1 GTSNPN, CDR2 SVGIG (reference sequence). The clonotype originates from a human donor with COVID-19. The sequenced sample was cultured CD4+ T cells from blood. The chain couples TRBV30 to TRBJ1-5; TRBD1 might be the D (5 bases). The CDR3 coding sequence is TGTGCCTGGAGTGTACGTCAGGGTGGTAATCAGCCCCAGCATTTT. Its translation is CAWSVRQGGNQPQHF.